Listed here are 29 T cell receptor beta chains from one sample, sequenced in a study of blood T cell repertoires in COVID-19. This table comes from immunoSEQ multiplex PCR, and its TCRdb copy is limited to in-frame clones, with some not included. The top ten clones hold around 5.5% of a sample with 95,000 to 150,000 clones, about 74% of them seen once. The sequencing sample was made of peripheral blood. The receptors stem from a man aged 55-75 years with acute or convalescent COVID-19.

The rearrangement uses TRBV28 and TRBJ2-5, with D unclear. V lost 2 bases and J 1 base, leaving 11 bases between the germline ends. This CDR3 spans 15 amino acids. The V gene's germline CDR1 is MDHEN and CDR2 SYDVKM. The CDR3 DNA reads TGTGCCAGCAGTTTAATTGGAGAAGGCCAAGAGACCCAGTACTTC. Protein sequence: CASSLIGEGQETQYF.

V usage is TRBV28 and J usage is TRBJ2-3; the D gene is possibly TRBD2 (5 bases). This CDR3 contains 16 residues. The germline V gene encodes CDR1 MDHEN and CDR2 SYDVKM. Between the trimmed V and J ends, which lost 1 base and 0 bases, there was a span of 11 bases. CDR3 protein: CASSLFGLGSTDTQYF. The CDR3 coding sequence is TGTGCCAGCAGTTTATTCGGACTGGGTAGCACAGATACGCAGTATTTT.

V gene TRBV24-1 combines with J gene TRBJ2-1; the match to TRBD2 covers 11 bases. The ends lost 4 bases at V and 5 bases at J; junction bases unmatched: 6. The germline V gene encodes CDR1 KGHDR and CDR2 SFDVKD. The CDR3 covers 16 residues. In nucleotides, the CDR3 is TGTGCCACCAGTGACCTCTGGACTAGCGGGCACAATGAGCAGTTCTTC. It yields the protein CATSDLWTSGHNEQFF.

The chain combines TRBV9 with TRBJ2-7; D not resolved. V dropped 1 base and J dropped 3 bases, with 14 bases sitting between them. From germline, CDR1 is SGDLS and CDR2 YYNGEE. This CDR3 spans 15 amino acids. CDR3: CASSVSSLLGYEQYF. Written as DNA, the CDR3 is TGTGCCAGCAGCGTAAGTAGCCTTTTGGGCTACGAGCAGTACTTC.

V and J are TRBV7-9 and TRBJ1-4, with unresolved D. This CDR3 spans 12 amino acids. Per the germline V gene, CDR1 is SEHNR and CDR2 is FQNEAQ (reference sequence). V lost 3 bases and J lost 5, with 4 bases in between. The CDR3 bases are TGTGCCAGCAGCTTTCAGAATGAAAAACTGTTTTTT. It is translated as CASSFQNEKLFF.

This clone was seen only a few times. This chain uses TRBV28 with TRBJ2-2; TRBD1 agrees at 7 bases. This CDR3 comprises 15 residues. The V segment lost 8 bases and the J segment 0 bases; nucleotides outside the gene matches: 6. Germline V gives CDR1 MDHEN, CDR2 SYDVKM. The CDR3 is CASRLQGANTGELFF. The CDR3 DNA reads TGTGCCAGCCGGCTCCAGGGGGCGAACACCGGGGAGCTGTTTTTT.

This clone was found a few times. The chain joins TRBV29-1 to TRBJ2-5; D might be TRBD1 (6 bases). V dropped 5 bases and J dropped 4 bases, with 11 bases sitting between them. The CDR3 consists of 12 residues. From germline, CDR1 is SQVTM and CDR2 ANQGSEA. DNA of the CDR3: TGCAGCGTTCGACAGGAAGGAGAGACCCAGTACTTC. Its translation: CSVRQEGETQYF.

This chain links TRBV9 with TRBJ2-5; TRBD2 matches 14 bases. Germline lookup yields CDR1 SGDLS and CDR2 YYNGEE. The CDR3 has 16 residues. The V segment lost 2 bases and the J segment 4 bases; nucleotides outside the gene matches: 4. The CDR3 DNA reads TGTGCCAGCAGCGTGACTAGCGGGGGGGCCGGAGAGACCCAGTACTTC. Encoded protein: CASSVTSGGAGETQYF.

This rearrangement joins TRBV6-1 to TRBJ2-5; 9 nucleotides match TRBD1. Germline trimming cut 2 bases from V and 6 bases from J; bases unmatched to any gene: 10. Germline-derived CDR1 and CDR2 are MNHNS and SASEGT. The CDR3 is made up of 16 amino acids. The CDR3 DNA reads TGTGCCAGCAGTGAATATGGATCGGGACAGGGACAGACCCAGTACTTC. Translated: CASSEYGSGQGQTQYF.

Points on this clone: Other DNA sequences in the sample encode the same CDR3. CDR3 bases: TGTGCCAGCAGCTCTGACAGGGTTGGCTACACCTTC. Translated: CASSSDRVGYTF. V and J are TRBV5-6 and TRBJ1-2; 7 bases agree with TRBD1. J gave up 7 bases and V 3 bases, and 3 bases lay outside the gene matches. The CDR3 contains 12 residues. CDR1 is SGHDT and CDR2 is YYEEEE in the germline V gene.

The V gene is TRBV24-1, the J gene TRBJ2-3, with D unresolved. Germline assignment: CDR1 KGHDR and CDR2 SFDVKD. CDR3 length: 17 residues. V lost 0 bases and J 2 bases, leaving 14 bases between the germline ends. This CDR3 is CATSDLRSHPITDTQYF. The DNA for the CDR3 is TGTGCCACCAGTGATTTGAGAAGCCACCCGATCACAGATACGCAGTATTTT.

This clone came up once. The chain combines TRBV9 with TRBJ2-5; possible D gene TRBD1, 5 bases. Germline V lookup: CDR1 SGDLS, CDR2 YYNGEE. V was trimmed by 0 bases and J by 4 bases, leaving 10 bases between them. The CDR3 totals 14 residues. CDR3 residues: CASSVGRGRETQYF. DNA for the CDR3: TGTGCCAGCAGCGTAGGAAGGGGCAGAGAGACCCAGTACTTC. The full variable domain, its missing parts supplied by reference TRBV9 and TRBJ2-5, is DSGVTQTPKHLITATGQRVTLRCSPRSGDLSVYWYQQSLDQGLQFLIQYYNGEERAKGNILERFSAQQFPDLHSELNLSSLELGDSALYFCASSVGRGRETQYFGPGTRLLVL.

This chain links TRBV7-9 with TRBJ1-5; D may be TRBD1 (6 bases). V dropped 2 bases and J dropped 7 bases, with 12 bases sitting between them. CDR3 length: 14 amino acids. Germline CDR1 reads SEHNR; CDR2 reads FQNEAQ (reference sequence). The CDR3 DNA reads TGTGCCAGCAGCTTATCAGAGGGGGGGCAGCCCCAGCATTTT. Translating it yields CASSLSEGGQPQHF.

This clone turned up a few times. This rearrangement joins TRBV11-2 to TRBJ1-6; 9 nucleotides align to TRBD1. The length of the CDR3 is 15 residues. The ends lost 3 bases at V and 6 bases at J; junction bases unmatched: 3. Germline V gene data show CDR1 as SGHAT and CDR2 as FQNNGV. For the CDR3, the DNA is TGTGCCAGCAGCTTTCCGGACAGGGGTAATTCACCCCTCCACTTT. It encodes CASSFPDRGNSPLHF.

V usage is TRBV27 and J usage is TRBJ2-1, with TRBD2 matching over 15 bases. V trimming: 5 bases; J trimming: 7 bases; junction bases outside the gene matches: 3. The germline CDR1 and CDR2 sequences are MNHEY and SMNVEV (reference sequence). The CDR3 totals 15 residues. This CDR3 is CASSIGTSGRNEQFF. In nucleotides, the CDR3 is TGTGCCAGCAGTATAGGGACTAGCGGGAGGAATGAGCAGTTCTTC.

This clone was recorded a few times. The J gene is TRBJ1-5, the V gene TRBV2; no clear D. This CDR3 is 14 amino acids long. Trimming took 2 bases from V and 9 from J, leaving 14 bases between them. Looked up from germline, CDR1 is SNHLY and CDR2 is FYNNEI. For the CDR3, the DNA is TGTGCCAGCAGTGAACGAGGCCCCACACGGCCCCAGCATTTT. It specifies CASSERGPTRPQHF.

This chain links TRBV5-1 with TRBJ2-3; possible D gene TRBD2, 6 bases. V lost 1 base, J lost 4 bases, and 25 bases lay in between. The CDR3 spans 19 residues. Germline V gene lookup returns CDR1 SGHRS and CDR2 YFSETQ. As DNA, the CDR3 is TGCGCCAGCAGCTTGAACCCGGCCGGGAGCATTATCGACGCAGATACGCAGTATTTT. Translating it yields CASSLNPAGSIIDADTQYF. Using reference TRBV5-1 and TRBJ2-3 for the parts outside the CDR3, the full variable domain is KAGVTQTPRYLIKTRGQQVTLSCSPISGHRSVSWYQQTPGQGLQFLFEYFSETQRNKGNFPGRFSGRQFSNSRSEMNVSTLELGDSALYLCASSLNPAGSIIDADTQYFGPGTRLTVL.

The gene calls are TRBV5-1 and TRBJ1-2; 8 bases map to TRBD1. The germline V gene has CDR1 SGHRS and CDR2 YFSETQ. After removal of 4 bases from V and 0 bases from J, the junction contained 5 bases not matched to a gene. This CDR3 contains 15 residues. CDR3 nucleotides: TGCGCCAGCAGCGCAAGACAGGGGCCTAACTATGGCTACACCTTC. Protein: CASSARQGPNYGYTF.

The V call is TRBV6-6, the J call TRBJ1-2; possible D gene TRBD1, 5 bases. Trimming took 7 bases from V and 4 from J, leaving 19 bases between them. The CDR3 is made up of 15 amino acids. Germline V CDR1 and CDR2: MNHNY, SVGAGI (reference sequence). The CDR3 sequence: CASILGTSNFYGYTF. The CDR3, as DNA: TGTGCCAGCATTCTCGGGACTTCTAATTTCTATGGCTACACCTTC.

The rearrangement links TRBV6-5 to TRBJ1-2; a possible D gene is TRBD1 (5 bases). Germline-derived CDR1 and CDR2 are MNHEY and SVGAGI. V was pared by 7 bases and J by 2 bases, with 17 bases between. The CDR3 extends over 15 amino acids. As DNA, the CDR3 is TGTGCCAGCACCCCCCAGGGATCGGCGAACTATGGCTACACCTTC. It codes for CASTPQGSANYGYTF.

The chain links TRBV12-3 or TRBV12-4 to TRBJ2-3; D unclear. V lost 3 bases, J lost 6 bases, and 7 bases lay in between. This CDR3 region has 12 residues. The CDR3 DNA reads TGTGCCAGCAGTTTTCCCGCGGATACGCAGTATTTT. Amino acid sequence: CASSFPADTQYF.

V and J are TRBV11-1 and TRBJ1-1; D gene unclear. Germline CDR1 is SGHAT and CDR2 is FQDESV (reference sequence). Trimming shortened V by 5 bases and J by 4 bases, and 17 bases separated the two germline ends. The CDR3 sequence is 15 residues long. Here the CDR3 reads CASSPVDLRGTEAFF. In DNA, the CDR3 is TGTGCCAGCAGCCCAGTAGACTTACGGGGCACTGAAGCTTTCTTT.

This rearrangement joins TRBV10-3 to TRBJ2-3; 9 bases map to TRBD2. Germline assignment: CDR1 ENHRY and CDR2 SYGVKD. The CDR3 totals 16 residues. Losses at the gene ends were 3 bases for V and 5 bases for J; bases not matched to a gene: 9. The CDR3 coding sequence is TGTGCCATCAGTGAAGAGGGGGTGACTAGCGGAGATACGCAGTATTTT. Amino acids: CAISEEGVTSGDTQYF.

This clone was picked up one time. The J gene is TRBJ1-3, the V gene TRBV18; D remains unclear. Germline values: CDR1 KGHSH, CDR2 LQKENI. The CDR3 has 15 residues. V lost 6 bases, J lost 0 bases, and 12 bases lay in between. CDR3 region: CASSPARGSGNTIYF. CDR3 in DNA: TGTGCCAGCTCCCCCGCCCGAGGCTCTGGAAACACCATATATTTT. The full variable domain, rest sourced from reference TRBV18 and TRBJ1-3, is NAGVMQNPRHLVRRRGQEARLRCSPMKGHSHVYWYRQLPEEGLKFMVYLQKENIIDESGMPKERFSAEFPKEGPSILRIQQVVRGDSAAYFCASSPARGSGNTIYFGEGSWLTVV.

This clone was detected once. The V gene is TRBV6-6, the J gene TRBJ1-1; TRBD1 matches at 7 bases. The CDR3 length is 15 residues. The germline V gene encodes CDR1 MNHNY and CDR2 SVGAGI (reference sequence). V lost 0 bases to trimming and J lost 0 bases; unmatched junction nucleotides: 1. The CDR3 loop is CASSYSGQMNTEAFF. CDR3 nucleotide sequence: TGTGCCAGCAGTTACTCGGGACAGATGAACACTGAAGCTTTCTTT.

CDR3 nucleotides: TGTGCCAGCAGCTTGGATCTGGGCAGGGTAAACGAGCAGTACTTC. Translating gives CASSLDLGRVNEQYF. This chain links TRBV5-6 with TRBJ2-7, with D possibly TRBD1 on 5 matching bases. CDR3 length: 15 residues. Trimming cost V 0 bases and J 5 bases, with 15 bases left between them. Germline CDR1 is SGHDT and CDR2 is YYEEEE.

This clone is a singleton in its sample. The chain joins TRBV7-2 to TRBJ2-3, with TRBD2 matching 9 bases. The CDR3 consists of 16 residues. The V and J ends lost 2 bases and 5 bases, in that order; junction bases with no gene match: 8. CDR1 SGHTA and CDR2 FQGNSA come from the germline V gene. The CDR3 sequence is CASSLRREGVQDTQYF. Here the CDR3 DNA reads TGTGCCAGCAGCTTAAGGCGGGAGGGGGTTCAAGATACGCAGTATTTT.

The chain combines TRBV3-1 (or the pseudogene TRBV3-2) with TRBJ1-1, with 7 positions matching TRBD1. The CDR3 is 15 amino acids. The V and J ends lost 4 bases and 0 bases, in that order; junction bases with no gene match: 5. Germline loops: CDR1 LGHDT, CDR2 YNNKEL (reference sequence). The CDR3 DNA reads TGTGCCAGCAGCCCCACACAGGGGATGAACACTGAAGCTTTCTTT. Encoded protein: CASSPTQGMNTEAFF.

The gene calls are TRBV19 and TRBJ2-1; maybe TRBD1 (5 bases). The CDR3 runs 15 residues. With 4 bases removed from V and 3 bases from J, the gap between germline ends came to 13 bases. Germline-derived CDR1 and CDR2 are LNHDA and SQIVND (reference sequence). The CDR3 spells CASSRTLNNYNEQFF. CDR3 coding DNA: TGTGCCAGTAGTAGGACACTCAACAACTACAATGAGCAGTTCTTC.